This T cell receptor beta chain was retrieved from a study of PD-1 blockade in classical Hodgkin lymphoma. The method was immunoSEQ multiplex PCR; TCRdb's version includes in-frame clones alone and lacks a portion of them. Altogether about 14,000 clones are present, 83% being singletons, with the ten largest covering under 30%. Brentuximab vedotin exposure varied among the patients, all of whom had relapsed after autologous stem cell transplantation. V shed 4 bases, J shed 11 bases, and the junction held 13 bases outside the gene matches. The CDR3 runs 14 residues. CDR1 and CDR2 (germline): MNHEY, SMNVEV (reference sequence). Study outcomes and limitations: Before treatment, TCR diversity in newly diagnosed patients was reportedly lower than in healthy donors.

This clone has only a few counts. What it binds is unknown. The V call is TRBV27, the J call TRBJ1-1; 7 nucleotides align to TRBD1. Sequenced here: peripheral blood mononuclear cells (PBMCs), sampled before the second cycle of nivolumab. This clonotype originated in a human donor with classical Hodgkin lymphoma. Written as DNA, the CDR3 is TGTGCCAGCAGTTCAAAGACAGGGAGAGGAGTCGCTTTCTTT. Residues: CASSSKTGRGVAFF.